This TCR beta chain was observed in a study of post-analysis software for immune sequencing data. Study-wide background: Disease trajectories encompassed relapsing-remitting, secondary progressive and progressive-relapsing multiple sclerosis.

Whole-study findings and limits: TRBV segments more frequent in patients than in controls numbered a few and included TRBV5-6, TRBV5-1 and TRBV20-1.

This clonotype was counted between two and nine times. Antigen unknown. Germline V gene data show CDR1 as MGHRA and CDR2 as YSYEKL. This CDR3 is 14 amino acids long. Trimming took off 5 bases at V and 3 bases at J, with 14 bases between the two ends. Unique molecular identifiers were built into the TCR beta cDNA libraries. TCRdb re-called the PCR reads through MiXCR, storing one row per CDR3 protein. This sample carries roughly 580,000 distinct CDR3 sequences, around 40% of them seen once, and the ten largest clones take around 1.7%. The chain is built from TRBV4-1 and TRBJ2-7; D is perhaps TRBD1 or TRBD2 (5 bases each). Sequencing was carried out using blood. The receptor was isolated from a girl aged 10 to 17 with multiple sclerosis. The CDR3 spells CASSTRDGGYEQYF. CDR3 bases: TGCGCCAGCAGCACCCGGGACGGTGGCTACGAGCAGTACTTC.